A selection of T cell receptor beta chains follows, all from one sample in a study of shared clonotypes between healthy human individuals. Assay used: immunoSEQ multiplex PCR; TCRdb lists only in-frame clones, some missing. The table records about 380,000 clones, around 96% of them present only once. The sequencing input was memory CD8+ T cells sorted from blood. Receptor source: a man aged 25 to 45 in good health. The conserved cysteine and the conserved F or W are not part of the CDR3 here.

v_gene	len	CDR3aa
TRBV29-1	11	SVLRAMNTEAF
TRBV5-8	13	ASRKPGLAYNEQF
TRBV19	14	ASSMSGLPGANVLT
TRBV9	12	ASSLRDRGYEQY
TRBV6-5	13	ASSYSKVSWSPLH
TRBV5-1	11	ASSLTEVGDSL
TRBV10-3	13	AIRAWTGARNEQF
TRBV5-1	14	ASSAQPGLAGYEQY
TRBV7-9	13	ASSLGRTGGDTQY
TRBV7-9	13	ASSPVGLASYEQY
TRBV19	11	ASQTGGNQPQH
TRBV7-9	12	ASSPPSGDQPQH
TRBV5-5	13	ASSLPGQANEKLF
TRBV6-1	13	ASSPGQGRGQPQH
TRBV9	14	ASSVAWADPYNEQF
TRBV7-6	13	ASSSGTLRSDTQY
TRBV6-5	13	ASSPDRGRDYGYT
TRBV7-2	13	ASSPRQRNRYEQY
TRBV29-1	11	SVAGRDNQPQH
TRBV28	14	ASSPGLGSSYNEQF
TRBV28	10	ASSFQAEKLF
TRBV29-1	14	SVGQRMAGDTGELF
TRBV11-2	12	ASSLHGILDTIY
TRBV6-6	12	ASSYTLMNTEAF
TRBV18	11	ASSPDRGNGYT
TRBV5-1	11	ASSLIMNTEAF
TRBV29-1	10	SVDWGVNEQF
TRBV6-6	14	ASSYTSGSRYYEQY
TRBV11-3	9	ASSLKNIQY
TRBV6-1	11	ASSEDTNYGYT
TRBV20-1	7	SARVGYT
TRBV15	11	ATSRGQTGELF
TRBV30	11	AWSESSYNEQF
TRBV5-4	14	ASSFLGEWFTDTQY
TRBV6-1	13	ASRQTVALNYGYT
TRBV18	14	ASSPISRLAADTQY
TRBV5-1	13	ASSLVAVLGSEQY
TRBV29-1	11	SVRLLLQETQY
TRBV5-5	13	ASSLVSDWEYTIY
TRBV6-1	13	ASSEGLAGTDTQY
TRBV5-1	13	ASSFDRGRTGELF
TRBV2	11	ASSAPNRETQY
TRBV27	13	ASSLSPGLAAEQF
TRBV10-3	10	AISEEHQPQH
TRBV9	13	ASSVLGDRQETQY
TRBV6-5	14	ASSSYRTHRGYEQY
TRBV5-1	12	ASSLTSGSNEQY
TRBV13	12	ASSLGQGFGELF
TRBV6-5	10	ASSPQGYGYT
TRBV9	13	ASSVRGGNTDTQY